What follows is one TCR beta chain and its context. The antigen remains undetermined. Time point denoted: week 11, during vaccination. A single vaccine dose contained 300 ug of mutant IDH1 20-mer peptide, and topical imiquimod was used with it. This entry comes from a study of a mutant IDH1 vaccine in newly diagnosed glioma. Sequencing used immunoSEQ multiplex PCR; TCRdb keeps in-frame clones, though not all of them. Altogether tens of thousands of clones are present, about 91% being singletons, with the ten largest covering about 2.4%. The starting material was PBMCs, obtained from a glioma patient whose treatment included an IDH1 peptide vaccine. The origin of this receptor is a man aged 50 or older with glioma.

The CDR3 is CASSLAAGETQYF. For the CDR3, the DNA is TGTGCCAGCAGCTTAGCTGCGGGAGAGACCCAGTACTTC. This chain joins TRBV7-9 and TRBJ2-5, with a tentative D call TRBD2 (5 bases). The germline V gene has CDR1 SEHNR and CDR2 FQNEAQ (reference sequence). The CDR3 length is 13 residues. With 0 bases removed from V and 4 bases from J, the gap between germline ends came to 6 bases.